These 14 T cell receptor beta chains originate from one sample sequenced in a study of T-cell reconstitution after alpha-beta-depleted transplantation in children. Study conclusions and caveats: Once a year had passed after transplant, T-cell counts and diversity came mostly from newly produced T cells.

TCRbeta library construction was performed incorporating unique molecular identifiers. In TCRdb, the PCR reads were re-called with MiXCR into one record per CDR3 protein. The sample has around 270,000 distinct CDR3 sequences, 7.5% to 9% seen once. These receptors have no identified antigens. Here the sequenced sample was peripheral blood, taken 360 days after TCRalphabeta/CD19-depleted stem cell transplant. Source of these receptors: a female patient aged 2 to 10 who had a stem cell transplant for Fanconi anemia, so the T cells may come from the graft donor.

The J gene is TRBJ1-4, the V gene TRBV29-1, with 7 bases that match TRBD1. CDR1 is SQVTM, CDR2 ANQGSEA, per germline. With V trimmed by 1 base and J by 4 bases, 6 bases remained unmatched. The CDR3 is 15 amino acids. CDR3 protein: CSVEAWTGNNEKLFF. The CDR3 DNA reads TGCAGCGTTGAAGCTTGGACAGGCAATAATGAAAAACTGTTTTTT.

Many counts were recorded for this clonotype. This rearrangement joins TRBV5-1 to TRBJ2-1; TRBD1 or TRBD2 may be the D gene (5 bases each). The CDR3 contains 15 residues. Per the germline V gene, CDR1 is SGHRS and CDR2 is YFSETQ. V dropped 4 bases and J dropped 4 bases, with 15 bases sitting between them. CDR3 amino acids: CASSEGLGRYNEQFF. CDR3 bases: TGCGCCAGCAGCGAGGGGTTGGGGCGTTACAATGAGCAGTTCTTC.

A few counts support this clonotype. J is TRBJ1-6 and V is TRBV3-1; maybe TRBD1 (5 bases). The CDR3 loop spans 18 amino acids. V was pared by 4 bases and J by 0 bases, with 16 bases between. Germline V lookup: CDR1 LGHDT, CDR2 YNNKEL (reference sequence). The CDR3 region has the DNA TGTGCCAGCAGCCCGCGGGGGGAGGTGAGCTCCTATAATTCACCCCTCCACTTT. Translation gives CASSPRGEVSSYNSPLHF.

A remark on this clonotype: Compared with germline, one end of the junction differs, possibly owing to a read error. The chain has TRBV6-6 and TRBJ2-7; no reliable D call. The CDR3 length is 11 residues. CDR1 is MNHNY, CDR2 SVGAGI, per germline (reference sequence). DNA for the CDR3: TGTGCCAGCAGCAACACCTACCAGCAGTACTTC. Its protein product is CASSNTYQQYF.

This clonotype was picked up many times. The gene calls are TRBV5-1 and TRBJ2-5; D call uncertain. CDR1 and CDR2 from the germline V gene are SGHRS and YFSETQ. This CDR3 has 15 residues. The V end was cut by 0 bases, the J end by 0 bases, with 9 bases between. The CDR3 nucleotides read TGCGCCAGCAGCTTGGAGGGTATTAACCAAGAGACCCAGTACTTC. As protein: CASSLEGINQETQYF.

This clonotype was seen many times. This chain uses TRBV6-2 or TRBV6-3 with TRBJ2-1; D is perhaps TRBD1 or TRBD2 (5 bases each). Trimming took 3 bases from V and 4 from J, leaving 16 bases between them. This CDR3 has 16 amino acids. Per germline, CDR1 MNHEY and CDR2 SVGEGT. CDR3 loop: CASSYSGRDGYNEQFF. For the CDR3, the DNA is TGTGCCAGCAGTTATTCAGGAAGGGACGGGTACAATGAGCAGTTCTTC.

In this sample, this clonotype turned up many times. This chain links TRBV4-2 with TRBJ1-1; D is unresolved. This CDR3 spans 18 amino acids. CDR1 is LGHNA and CDR2 is YNFKEQ in the germline V gene. V was trimmed by 0 bases and J by 5 bases, leaving 22 bases between them. This CDR3 reads CASSQDPGSLTFGTEAFF. DNA of the CDR3: TGTGCCAGCAGCCAAGATCCCGGCAGTCTAACCTTTGGGACTGAAGCTTTCTTT.

The V gene is TRBV15, the J gene TRBJ2-7; no definite D call. V lost 4 bases and J 2 bases, leaving 9 bases between the germline ends. The CDR3 runs to 13 residues. Germline V lookup: CDR1 LNHNV, CDR2 YYDKDF (reference sequence). This CDR3 is CATSTYPTYEQYF. The CDR3 coding sequence is TGTGCCACCAGCACCTATCCGACCTACGAGCAGTACTTC. The full variable domain, completed using reference TRBV15 and TRBJ2-7, is DAMVIQNPRYQVTQFGKPVTLSCSQTLNHNVMYWYQQKSSQAPKLLFHYYDKDFNNEADTPDNFQSRRPNTSFCFLDIRSPGLGDTAMYLCATSTYPTYEQYFGPGTRLTVT.

A note on this clonotype: A much larger clone is a single base away; this may be a read error. The chain is built from TRBV12-3 or TRBV12-4 and TRBJ2-7, with a weak D call TRBD1 (6 bases). The CDR3 runs 13 residues. Here the CDR3 DNA reads TGTGCCAGCGGGTGGACAGAGCAGTACGTGCAGTACTTC. Protein sequence: CASGWTEQYVQYF.

This clonotype has at least ten counts. This chain links TRBV11-2 with TRBJ2-3; perhaps TRBD1 as D (7 bases). This CDR3 comprises 18 residues. CDR1 is SGHAT and CDR2 is FQNNGV in the germline V gene. Trimming cost V 2 bases and J 0 bases, with 18 bases left between them. The CDR3 loop is CASSLLSRRGTSTDTQYF. The CDR3 DNA follows: TGTGCCAGCAGCTTATTATCCCGCAGGGGGACTAGCACAGATACGCAGTATTTT. The whole variable domain, remainder taken from reference TRBV11-2 and TRBJ2-3, is EAGVAQSPRYKIIEKRQSVAFWCNPISGHATLYWYQQILGQGPKLLIQFQNNGVVDDSQLPKDRFSAERLKGVDSTLKIQPAKLEDSAVYLCASSLLSRRGTSTDTQYFGPGTRLTVL.

CDR3 amino acids: CASSLIRGASSYNEQFF. CDR3 in DNA: TGTGCCAGCAGCCTAATACGGGGGGCGAGCTCCTACAATGAGCAGTTCTTC. The V call is TRBV7-9, the J call TRBJ2-1, with a tentative D call TRBD2 (7 bases). The CDR3 has 17 amino acids. V lost 5 bases and J lost 0, with 17 bases in between. CDR1 and CDR2 from the germline V gene are SEHNR and FQNEAQ (reference sequence).

The table lists this clonotype with many counts. This rearrangement joins TRBV24-1 to TRBJ2-7; either TRBD1 or TRBD2 may fit D (5 bases each). In germline, CDR1 is KGHDR, CDR2 SFDVKD. The ends were cut back, 4 bases at V and 6 bases at J, with 18 bases in the middle. The CDR3 contains 15 residues. The CDR3 sequence is CATSDPRRDPLEQYF. Here the CDR3 DNA reads TGTGCCACCAGTGACCCCCGCAGGGACCCTCTCGAGCAGTACTTC.

This clonotype was seen repeatedly, ten times or more. The chain employs TRBV5-5 and TRBJ2-3; TRBD2 might be the D (6 bases). V lost 3 bases to trimming and J lost 7 bases, with 15 bases between them. There are 14 residues in the CDR3. The germline V gene encodes CDR1 SGHKS and CDR2 YYEKEE (reference sequence). The CDR3 here is CASSSPRGTHTQYF. In nucleotides, the CDR3 is TGTGCCAGCAGCTCCCCCCGCGGGACTCATACGCAGTATTTT.

This clonotype was seen repeatedly, ten times or more. This chain uses TRBV10-3 with TRBJ2-5; D remains unclear. Per the germline V gene, CDR1 is ENHRY and CDR2 is SYGVKD. The CDR3 is 12 amino acids. Trimming took off 6 bases at V and 0 bases at J, with 5 bases between the two ends. The CDR3 is CAIRVDQETQYF. Written as DNA, the CDR3 is TGTGCCATCAGGGTCGACCAAGAGACCCAGTACTTC.